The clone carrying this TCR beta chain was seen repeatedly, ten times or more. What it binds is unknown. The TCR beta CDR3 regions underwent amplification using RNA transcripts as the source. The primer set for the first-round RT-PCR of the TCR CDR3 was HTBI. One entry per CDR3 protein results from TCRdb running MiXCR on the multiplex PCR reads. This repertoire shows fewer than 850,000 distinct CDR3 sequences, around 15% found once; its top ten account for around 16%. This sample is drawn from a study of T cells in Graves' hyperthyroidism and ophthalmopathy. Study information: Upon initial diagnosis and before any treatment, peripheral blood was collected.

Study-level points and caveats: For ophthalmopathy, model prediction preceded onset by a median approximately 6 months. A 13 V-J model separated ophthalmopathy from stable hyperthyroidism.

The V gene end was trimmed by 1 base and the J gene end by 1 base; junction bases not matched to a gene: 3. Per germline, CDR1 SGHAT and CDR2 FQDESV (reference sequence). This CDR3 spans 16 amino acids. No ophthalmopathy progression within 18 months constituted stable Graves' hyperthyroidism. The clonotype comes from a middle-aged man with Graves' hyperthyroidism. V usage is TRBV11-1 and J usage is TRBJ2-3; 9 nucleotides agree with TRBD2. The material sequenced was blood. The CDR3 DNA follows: TGTGCCAGCAGCTTAGTCTGGACTAGCGGCACAGATACGCAGTATTTT. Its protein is CASSLVWTSGTDTQYF.